Listed below are T cell receptor beta chains from one sample, sequenced in a study of shared clonotypes between healthy human individuals. The assay was immunoSEQ multiplex PCR, and TCRdb's table has in-frame clones only and misses some. Here the sample spans over a million clones, about four fifths being singletons. The sample was memory CD4+ T cells from PBMCs. All receptors derive from a young man in good health. Some clones in this sample may be carry-over from other donors' samples. Both conserved end residues are part of each CDR3. A D gene is named only where the DNA matches it firmly. Expanded clones get a size class; other rows say once, few or many, or leave the size out.

.	.	TRBV7-2	TRBJ1-1	CASSPRGRDTEAFF	TGTGCCAGCAGCCCCCGGGGCAGGGACACTGAAGCTTTCTTT
.	.	TRBV6-1	TRBJ1-2	CASSAQGSRLANYGYTF	TGTGCCAGCAGTGCCCAGGGCTCCCGACTAGCTAACTATGGCTACACCTTC
.	TRBD2	TRBV4-2	TRBJ2-1	CASSQPGTSTYNEQFF	TGTGCCAGCAGCCAGCCCGGGACTAGTACCTACAATGAGCAGTTCTTC
.	TRBD2	TRBV28	TRBJ2-4	CASSLDFTTSGAKNIQYF	TGTGCCAGCAGTTTAGATTTCACCACTAGCGGAGCCAAAAACATTCAGTACTTC
.	.	TRBV5-4	TRBJ2-5	CASSQDLRRETQYF	TGTGCCAGCAGCCAGGACCTCCGGCGGGAGACCCAGTACTTC
.	TRBD2	TRBV18	TRBJ2-5	CASSPSGLEGGETQYF	TGTGCCAGCTCACCCTCGGGACTAGAGGGCGGAGAGACCCAGTACTTC
.	.	TRBV18	TRBJ1-5	CASSPTGRNNQPQHF	TGTGCCAGCTCACCAACGGGCCGGAACAATCAGCCCCAGCATTTT
.	TRBD1	TRBV5-1	TRBJ2-7	CASSLDGTGQFYEQYF	TGCGCCAGCAGCTTGGACGGGACAGGTCAGTTCTACGAGCAGTACTTC
once	.	TRBV15	TRBJ2-5	CATSRWGASALSGTQYF	TGTGCCACCAGCCGCTGGGGGGCTAGCGCCCTTTCGGGGACCCAGTACTTC
.	TRBD1	TRBV28	TRBJ1-4	CASSSGGRATNEKLFF	TGTGCCAGCAGTTCAGGGGGTCGTGCAACTAATGAAAAACTGTTTTTT
.	.	TRBV7-9	TRBJ2-4	CASSLVGGVKGNIQYF	TGTGCCAGCAGCTTAGTGGGCGGGGTCAAGGGAAACATTCAGTACTTC
.	TRBD1	TRBV28	TRBJ1-1	CAVGTGGALIIAEAFF	TGTGCCGTGGGGACAGGGGGCGCTTTGATAATCGCTGAAGCTTTCTTT
few	.	TRBV29-1	TRBJ2-2	CSVDRSGSGNTGELFF	TGCAGCGTTGACAGAAGTGGTAGCGGGAACACCGGGGAGCTGTTTTTT
.	.	TRBV7-9	TRBJ2-7	CASTTLGLLEQYF	TGTGCCAGCACCACCCTAGGCCTCCTCGAGCAGTACTTC
.	.	TRBV4-2	TRBJ2-2	CASSSSGNTGELFF	TGTGCCAGCAGCTCGAGCGGAAACACCGGGGAGCTGTTTTTT
once	TRBD1	TRBV10-3	TRBJ1-2	CAISSTGIYGYTF	TGTGCCATCAGTTCGACAGGGATCTATGGCTACACCTTC
many	TRBD2	TRBV30	TRBJ2-7	CAWSVLAGSYEQYF	TGTGCCTGGAGTGTACTAGCGGGGTCCTACGAGCAGTACTTC
.	TRBD2	TRBV5-1	TRBJ2-1	CASSFSGATSNEQFF	TGCGCCAGCAGCTTTAGCGGGGCCACTTCCAATGAGCAGTTCTTC
.	TRBD1	TRBV7-9	TRBJ1-2	CASSLEARNRGGGYTF	TGTGCCAGCAGCTTAGAGGCGAGGAACAGAGGGGGCGGCTACACCTTC
.	TRBD2	TRBV27	TRBJ2-1	CASSLRVVAGGSYNEQFF	TGTGCCAGCAGTTTAAGGGTCGTAGCGGGAGGGTCCTACAATGAGCAGTTCTTC
.	TRBD2	TRBV25-1	TRBJ2-1	CATPGGLAGPYNEQFF	TGTGCCACCCCCGGAGGACTAGCGGGGCCCTACAATGAGCAGTTCTTC
.	.	TRBV28	TRBJ2-7	CASSLSAAGNRNEQYF	TGTGCCAGCAGTTTATCGGCGGCAGGGAATAGGAACGAGCAGTACTTC
.	TRBD1	TRBV6-4	TRBJ1-2	CASSDGTGGGYTF	TGTGCCAGCAGTGACGGGACAGGGGGCGGCTACACCTTC
few	.	TRBV18	TRBJ1-3	CASSRSSGNTIYF	TGTGCCAGCTCACGTAGCTCTGGAAACACCATATATTTT
.	TRBD2	TRBV19	TRBJ2-2	CASSILLAGGTGELFF	TGTGCCAGTAGTATTCTCCTAGCGGGAGGCACCGGGGAGCTGTTTTTT
medium-sized	.	TRBV27	TRBJ2-5	CASSRRDIQETQYF	TGTGCCAGCAGTCGAAGGGACATCCAAGAGACCCAGTACTTC
once	.	TRBV5-1	TRBJ1-4	CASSSQGRGGGLFF	TGCGCCAGCAGCTCCCAGGGGCGCGGCGGAGGACTGTTTTTT
.	TRBD1	TRBV7-2	TRBJ2-7	CASTRDRGPYEQYF	TGTGCCAGCACCCGGGACAGGGGCCCATACGAGCAGTACTTC
.	TRBD2	TRBV5-5	TRBJ2-2	CASSTSGRAGGGELFF	TGTGCCAGCAGCACTAGCGGGAGGGCCGGTGGCGGGGAGCTGTTTTTT
.	.	TRBV27	TRBJ1-1	CASSLGGGMNTEAFF	TGTGCCAGCAGTTTAGGGGGGGGCATGAACACTGAAGCTTTCTTT
.	TRBD1	TRBV4-1	TRBJ2-7	CASSHQGALSYEQYF	TGCGCCAGCAGCCACCAGGGGGCCCTGTCCTACGAGCAGTACTTC
.	.	TRBV7-8	TRBJ2-1	CASSLVYSGGRFNEQFF	TGTGCCAGCAGCTTAGTATATTCTGGAGGGAGGTTCAATGAGCAGTTCTTC
.	.	TRBV5-1	TRBJ2-5	CASSSGVEETQYF	TGCGCCAGCAGCTCAGGGGTAGAAGAGACCCAGTACTTC
many	.	TRBV7-9	TRBJ2-7	CASSSMGSGGVYEQYF	TGTGCCAGCAGCTCCATGGGCAGTGGAGGGGTCTACGAGCAGTACTTC
.	TRBD1	TRBV28	TRBJ1-2	CASSPPGQYGYTF	TGTGCCAGCAGTCCACCGGGACAGTATGGCTACACCTTC
many	.	TRBV2	TRBJ2-7	CASSDSGTHEQYF	TGTGCCAGCAGTGATTCAGGGACTCACGAGCAGTACTTC
once	TRBD1	TRBV28	TRBJ2-3	CASSEQGASTDTQYF	TGTGCCAGCAGTGAACAGGGGGCCAGCACAGATACGCAGTATTTT
.	TRBD2	TRBV30	TRBJ2-7	CAWSVTAGGPYEQYF	TGTGCCTGGAGTGTAACCGCGGGAGGGCCCTACGAGCAGTACTTC
.	.	TRBV5-1	TRBJ2-2	CASSLQGSTGELFF	TGCGCCAGCAGCCTACAGGGAAGCACCGGGGAGCTGTTTTTT
.	TRBD1	TRBV28	TRBJ1-1	CASSRGTGYEAFF	TGTGCCAGCAGCCGCGGGACAGGATATGAAGCTTTCTTT